These 22 T cell receptor beta chains originate from one sample sequenced in a study of T cells of healthy individuals. TCRdb used MiXCR to reprocess the 5' RACE reads, holding one entry per CDR3 protein. This repertoire shows over 95,000 distinct CDR3 sequences, roughly 18% found once; its top ten account for over 5%. These receptors were collected from a human donor in good health.

In DNA form, the CDR3 reads TGTGCCAGCAGCACCGGGACTTCAGATACGCAGTATTTT. Residues: CASSTGTSDTQYF. The rearrangement uses TRBV7-6 and TRBJ2-3, with D perhaps TRBD2 (6 bases). The length of the CDR3 is 13 residues. Germline V gives CDR1 SGHVS, CDR2 FNYEAQ. The germline V and J ends were trimmed by 5 bases and 4 bases, with 10 bases remaining between them.

The rearrangement uses TRBV7-2 and TRBJ1-3; D uncertain. The CDR3 extends over 16 amino acids. Germline loops: CDR1 SGHTA, CDR2 FQGNSA. Between the trimmed V and J ends, which lost 5 bases and 4 bases, there was a span of 18 bases. For the CDR3, the DNA is TGTGCCAGCAGCAAAGGGCCTCCGGGAGGAGGAAACACCATATATTTT. It encodes CASSKGPPGGGNTIYF.

The V gene is TRBV7-9, the J gene TRBJ2-1; 11 nucleotides line up with TRBD2. V shed 5 bases, J shed 10 bases, and the junction held 10 bases outside the gene matches. Germline CDR1 and CDR2: SEHNR and FQNEAQ (reference sequence). The CDR3 consists of 15 residues. CDR3 loop: CASSPGTSGGPEQFF. Here the CDR3 DNA reads TGTGCCAGCAGCCCTGGGACTAGCGGAGGTCCGGAGCAGTTCTTC.

This chain uses TRBV28 with TRBJ2-7; 8 bases fit TRBD2. The ends lost 3 bases at V and 7 bases at J; junction bases unmatched: 8. The CDR3 sequence is 14 residues long. CDR1 is MDHEN, CDR2 SYDVKM, per germline. The CDR3 region has the DNA TGTGCCAGCAGTTTTTCCAGCGGGGGCGGGGAGCAGTACTTC. This encodes CASSFSSGGGEQYF.

This clonotype was found many times. V usage is TRBV7-2 and J usage is TRBJ1-1, with 9 bases lining up with TRBD1. The CDR3 spans 14 residues. Trimming took 5 bases from V and 5 from J; bases not matched to a gene: 6. Germline CDR1 is SGHTA and CDR2 is FQGNSA. The CDR3 DNA sequence: TGTGCCAGCAGCCCCGACAGGGGGAGGACTGAAGCTTTCTTT. Translation gives CASSPDRGRTEAFF.

The table lists this clonotype with a few counts. The chain combines TRBV7-3 with TRBJ2-1; 8 nucleotides align to TRBD2. Trimming at V came to 5 bases and at J to 4 bases, leaving 10 bases not matched to a gene. The germline CDR1 and CDR2 sequences are SGHTA and FQGTGA. CDR3 length: 16 residues. The CDR3 is CASSRYTSGAYNEQFF. The DNA of the CDR3 is TGTGCCAGCAGCCGCTATACTAGCGGCGCTTACAATGAGCAGTTCTTC.

This clonotype was found a few times. This sequence joins TRBV29-1 and TRBJ1-5; 8 positions match TRBD1. The CDR3 covers 13 residues. J was trimmed by 5 bases and V by 6 bases; bases with no gene match: 6. Germline V gene lookup returns CDR1 SQVTM and CDR2 ANQGSEA. The CDR3 sequence: CSVATGGYQPQHF. The CDR3 nucleotides are TGCAGCGTGGCCACAGGGGGATATCAGCCCCAGCATTTT.

This clonotype was counted a few times. J is TRBJ1-5 and V is TRBV7-9, with 7 positions matching TRBD1. CDR1 SEHNR and CDR2 FQNEAQ come from the germline V gene (reference sequence). The V gene end was trimmed by 1 base and the J gene end by 4 bases; junction bases not matched to a gene: 4. The CDR3 covers 15 residues. The CDR3 DNA is TGTGCCAGCAGCTTAGAGGGGGCGGCGAATCAGCCCCAGCATTTT. Its protein product is CASSLEGAANQPQHF.

This clonotype was detected only a few times. The rearrangement uses TRBV6-1 and TRBJ2-1, with a tentative D call TRBD2 (6 bases). The CDR3 consists of 16 residues. The V gene's germline CDR1 is MNHNS and CDR2 SASEGT. V was trimmed by 3 bases and J by 5 bases, leaving 17 bases between them. The CDR3 DNA reads as TGTGCCAGCAGTGAGTCCGAAGGAGCGGGCGACAATGAGCAGTTCTTC. It specifies CASSESEGAGDNEQFF.

Comments on this clonotype: One junction end does not reproduce the germline sequence, and a read error may be involved. This chain uses TRBV15 with TRBJ1-1, with 7 bases identical to TRBD1. The CDR3 has 13 residues. Germline-derived CDR1 and CDR2 are LNHNV and YYDKDF (reference sequence). The DNA for the CDR3 is TGTGCCAGCAGCGGTACAGGGGATACTGAAGCTTTCTTT. Translated: CASSGTGDTEAFF.

J is TRBJ2-7 and V is TRBV20-1; 11 nucleotides line up with TRBD1. Germline CDR1 and CDR2: DFQATT and SNEGSKA (reference sequence). J gave up 2 bases and V 0 bases, and 3 bases lay outside the gene matches. The CDR3 covers 15 residues. The CDR3 loop reads CSARDGQGATYEQYF. The CDR3 DNA reads as TGCAGTGCTAGAGACGGACAGGGGGCGACCTACGAGCAGTACTTC.

This rearrangement joins TRBV6-5 to TRBJ1-5, with D possibly TRBD1 on 6 matching bases. This CDR3 contains 14 residues. The ends were cut back, 6 bases at V and 3 bases at J, with 12 bases in the middle. CDR1 MNHEY and CDR2 SVGAGI come from the germline V gene. The CDR3 reads CASSLYRANQPQHF. In DNA form, the CDR3 reads TGTGCCAGCAGCCTTTACAGGGCCAATCAGCCCCAGCATTTT.

In its sample, this clonotype was seen a few times. The CDR3 bases are TGTGCCAGCAGCTTGACAGGGATCACTGAAGCTTTCTTT. Translated, it gives CASSLTGITEAFF. The V gene is TRBV27, the J gene TRBJ1-1; 7 bases are shared with TRBD1. V lost 6 bases to trimming and J lost 4 bases; unmatched junction nucleotides: 5. Germline CDR1 is MNHEY and CDR2 is SMNVEV (reference sequence). The CDR3 has 13 residues.

At least ten counts were recorded for this clonotype. V and J are TRBV12-3 or TRBV12-4 and TRBJ2-4, with D possibly TRBD1 on 5 matching bases. V lost 2 bases to trimming and J lost 8 bases, with 10 bases between them. The CDR3 sequence is 13 residues long. CDR3 residues: CASSLQGRYIQYF. The CDR3, as DNA: TGTGCCAGCAGTTTACAGGGAAGGTACATTCAGTACTTC.

The V and J genes are TRBV4-1 and TRBJ1-6; D possibly corresponds to TRBD1 (5 bases). The CDR3 sequence is 14 residues long. V shed 5 bases and J shed 12 bases, with 17 bases lying between them. The germline V gene has CDR1 MGHRA and CDR2 YSYEKL. This chain's CDR3 is CASSEGTWGGPLHF. In DNA, the CDR3 is TGCGCCAGCAGCGAGGGGACCTGGGGCGGACCCCTCCACTTT.

The chain combines TRBV10-3 with TRBJ2-1, with a tentative D call TRBD2 (6 bases). The length of the CDR3 is 16 residues. The germline V and J ends were trimmed by 6 bases and 8 bases, with 23 bases remaining between them. Germline V gives CDR1 ENHRY, CDR2 SYGVKD. The CDR3 sequence is CAISAGPNMGSDEQFF. The CDR3 nucleotides are TGTGCCATCAGCGCGGGACCTAATATGGGTAGTGATGAGCAGTTCTTC.

This clonotype was seen a handful of times. CDR3 amino acids: CASSFSSGGNGYTF. The CDR3 nucleotides read TGTGCCAGCAGTTTTTCATCAGGGGGGAATGGCTACACCTTC. This chain links TRBV28 with TRBJ1-2, with TRBD1 identical over 7 bases. Trimming at V came to 3 bases and at J to 6 bases, leaving 7 bases not matched to a gene. CDR3 length equals 14 residues. Germline CDR1 is MDHEN and CDR2 is SYDVKM.

This clonotype was seen many times. J is TRBJ2-1 and V is TRBV20-1; 11 bases match TRBD2. Germline V gene lookup returns CDR1 DFQATT and CDR2 SNEGSKA (reference sequence). This CDR3 region has 20 residues. The ends lost 2 bases at V and 0 bases at J; junction bases unmatched: 15. The CDR3 protein is CSARKAGTSGSSRSYNEQFF. Here the CDR3 DNA reads TGCAGTGCTAGAAAAGCAGGAACTAGCGGGAGTTCCCGCTCCTACAATGAGCAGTTCTTC.

Ten or more counts support this clonotype. CDR3 coding DNA: TGTGCCAGCTCGTCCCAGGCGAGCAATCAGCCCCAGCATTTT. This translates into CASSSQASNQPQHF. The chain joins TRBV2 to TRBJ1-5; D gene ambiguous. CDR3 size: 14 residues. Germline CDR1 and CDR2: SNHLY and FYNNEI. The V end was cut by 8 bases, the J end by 1 base, with 12 bases between.

The chain uses TRBV7-2 and TRBJ2-1; D ambiguous. Germline V lookup: CDR1 SGHTA, CDR2 FQGNSA. The CDR3 extends over 16 amino acids. Trimming took 6 bases from V and 0 from J, leaving 15 bases between them. CDR3 bases: TGTGCCAGCAGATTGGGCCGAAGTCCCTCCTACAATGAGCAGTTCTTC. Residues: CASRLGRSPSYNEQFF.

This clonotype has at least ten counts. CDR3 protein: CASSYAGQGARTRGYTF. The CDR3 DNA sequence: TGTGCCAGCAGTTACGCCGGACAGGGGGCGAGAACGCGCGGCTACACCTTC. The rearrangement links TRBV6-5 to TRBJ1-2, with TRBD1 identical over 11 bases. With 2 bases clipped from V and 8 bases from J, the junction kept 13 bases outside the gene matches. This CDR3 has 17 amino acids. Germline V CDR1 and CDR2: MNHEY, SVGAGI.

This clonotype has at least ten counts. The chain couples TRBV6-2 or TRBV6-3 to TRBJ2-1; TRBD1 matches at 11 bases. The CDR3 runs to 14 residues. The V gene's germline CDR1 is MNHEY and CDR2 SVGEGT. The trim removed 7 bases at V and 12 bases at J, leaving 11 bases unmatched. CDR3 nucleotides: TGTGCCAGCACCCAGGGGACAGGGGGGAATTGGCAGTTCTTC. This codes for CASTQGTGGNWQFF.